This entry lists 17 T cell receptor beta chains sequenced from one sample in a study of shared clonotypes between healthy human individuals. Method: immunoSEQ multiplex PCR; TCRdb's copy keeps in-frame clones and lacks some. In the table there are over a million clones, around three quarters of which are singletons. Sequencing was carried out using memory CD4+ T cells from PBMCs. Subset denoted: CD45RA-negative fraction. These receptors originate from a man aged 18-30 years in good health. Some clones in this sample may be carry-over from other donors' samples.

This chain links TRBV15 with TRBJ2-7, with 8 bases that match TRBD1. The CDR3 length is 14 residues. The V gene's germline CDR1 is LNHNV and CDR2 YYDKDF (reference sequence). V lost 0 bases and J lost 3; bases outside the gene matches: 1. CDR3 in amino acids: CATSRDRGRYEQYF. The CDR3 DNA reads TGTGCCACCAGCAGAGACAGGGGGCGCTACGAGCAGTACTTC. The full variable domain, rest sourced from reference TRBV15 and TRBJ2-7, is DAMVIQNPRYQVTQFGKPVTLSCSQTLNHNVMYWYQQKSSQAPKLLFHYYDKDFNNEADTPDNFQSRRPNTSFCFLDIRSPGLGDTAMYLCATSRDRGRYEQYFGPGTRLTVT.

This clone came up a few times. This rearrangement joins TRBV20-1 to TRBJ2-3, with D perhaps matching TRBD1 (6 bases). The CDR3 spans 11 residues. The V and J ends lost 8 bases and 14 bases respectively, with 20 bases between them. Germline CDR1 and CDR2: DFQATT and SNEGSKA (reference sequence). The CDR3 coding sequence is TGCAGTCCATACGGGACAAGGAAAGGGTATTTT. It translates to CSPYGTRKGYF.

DNA for the CDR3: TGTGCCAGCAGCTTGTGGAGCGGGAGCACAGATACGCAGTATTTT. Protein sequence: CASSLWSGSTDTQYF. The chain combines TRBV5-6 with TRBJ2-3, with a weak D call TRBD2 (6 bases). Between the trimmed V and J ends, which lost 1 base and 0 bases, there was a span of 9 bases. This CDR3 has 15 amino acids. Germline V gives CDR1 SGHDT, CDR2 YYEEEE. Together with reference TRBV5-6 and TRBJ2-3, the CDR3 gives the full variable domain: DAGVTQSPTHLIKTRGQQVTLRCSPKSGHDTVSWYQQALGQGPQFIFQYYEEEERQRGNFPDRFSGHQFPNYSSELNVNALLLGDSALYLCASSLWSGSTDTQYFGPGTRLTVL.

The V call is TRBV7-2, the J call TRBJ2-1; 8 bases are a match to TRBD2. With V trimmed by 1 base and J by 3 bases, 14 bases remained unmatched. This CDR3 is 19 amino acids long. Germline CDR1 reads SGHTA; CDR2 reads FQGNSA. The CDR3 region is CASSLVRGNRAGGYNEQFF. In DNA, the CDR3 is TGTGCCAGCAGCTTAGTGAGGGGAAACCGCGCGGGAGGCTACAATGAGCAGTTCTTC.

On this clone itself: Different DNA sequences within this sample yield the same CDR3. The chain recombines TRBV28 with TRBJ2-7; D unclear. CDR1 is MDHEN and CDR2 is SYDVKM in the germline V gene. CDR3 length equals 12 residues. Trimming cost V 5 bases and J 5 bases, with 10 bases left between them. The CDR3 DNA sequence: TGTGCCAGCAGTCCCAGACTCCACGAGCAGTACTTC. Protein product: CASSPRLHEQYF.

This chain joins TRBV11-2 and TRBJ2-7; D may match TRBD1 or TRBD2 (5 bases each). Trimming shortened V by 1 base and J by 4 bases, and 20 bases separated the two germline ends. The CDR3 runs to 17 residues. Germline V gene data show CDR1 as SGHAT and CDR2 as FQNNGV. The DNA for the CDR3 is TGTGCCAGCAGCTTAGTTCCGGGGCAGGGAGAAGTTTACGAGCAGTACTTC. It encodes CASSLVPGQGEVYEQYF.

This clone was found a few times. A far larger clone is only one base removed, so a read error is likely. The V and J genes are TRBV30 and TRBJ2-3, with TRBD1 matching 7 bases. The CDR3 is 17 amino acids. V trimming: 2 bases; J trimming: 2 bases; junction bases outside the gene matches: 13. Germline V CDR1 and CDR2: GTSNPN, SVGIG (reference sequence). The CDR3 bases are TGTGCCTGGAGTCTATTTCGGACAGGTACCCACACAGATACGCAGTATTTT. Translation: CAWSLFRTGTHTDTQYF.

This chain uses TRBV6-5 with TRBJ2-2; no definite D call. Germline CDR1 is MNHEY and CDR2 is SVGAGI. The CDR3 is made up of 14 amino acids. Trimming took off 11 bases at V and 5 bases at J, with 18 bases between the two ends. The chain's CDR3 is CAAKEDHTTGELFF. The CDR3 nucleotides are TGTGCCGCGAAAGAGGACCACACTACCGGGGAGCTGTTTTTT.

In its sample, this clone was seen once. The J gene is TRBJ1-2, the V gene TRBV5-6; D possibly corresponds to TRBD1 (5 bases). CDR1 and CDR2 from the germline V gene are SGHDT and YYEEEE. V was trimmed by 1 base and J by 7 bases, leaving 26 bases between them. The CDR3 runs 18 residues. CDR3 residues: CASSLLSEATLKRGGYTF. CDR3 DNA sequence: TGTGCCAGCAGCTTGTTGTCTGAGGCAACATTAAAGAGGGGTGGCTACACCTTC. The full variable domain, rest sourced from reference TRBV5-6 and TRBJ1-2, is DAGVTQSPTHLIKTRGQQVTLRCSPKSGHDTVSWYQQALGQGPQFIFQYYEEEERQRGNFPDRFSGHQFPNYSSELNVNALLLGDSALYLCASSLLSEATLKRGGYTFGSGTRLTVV.

A note on this clone: Other nucleotide sequences from this sample produce the same CDR3. The rearrangement joins TRBV7-3 to TRBJ1-3; weak D call: TRBD1 (6 bases). Trimming left V 5 bases short and J 4 bases short, with 9 bases between. Germline V lookup: CDR1 SGHTA, CDR2 FQGTGA. CDR3 length equals 13 residues. The DNA for the CDR3 is TGTGCCAGCAGCCCAGGGGCAGGAAACACCATATATTTT. This gives the protein CASSPGAGNTIYF. Full variable domain (remainder filled in from reference TRBV7-3 and TRBJ1-3): GAGVSQTPSNKVTEKGKYVELRCDPISGHTALYWYRQSLGQGPEFLIYFQGTGAADDSGLPNDRFFAVRPEGSVSTLKIQRTERGDSAVYLCASSPGAGNTIYFGEGSWLTVV.

V and J are TRBV11-2 and TRBJ1-1, with 9 bases fitting TRBD1. V dropped 1 base and J dropped 0; count of bases not matched to a gene: 0. Germline V lookup: CDR1 SGHAT, CDR2 FQNNGV. This CDR3 spans 15 amino acids. As DNA, the CDR3 is TGTGCCAGCAGCTTAGGGACAGGGGTGAACACTGAAGCTTTCTTT. This codes for CASSLGTGVNTEAFF.

This clone was recorded at least ten times. The V call is TRBV13, the J call TRBJ1-2; 8 bases fit TRBD1. The V gene's germline CDR1 is PRHDT and CDR2 FYEKMQ (reference sequence). The CDR3 has 14 residues. V shed 4 bases and J 3 bases; nucleotides not matched to a gene: 4. DNA for the CDR3: TGTGCCAGCAGCTATCCGGGACAGGACTATGGCTACACCTTC. It translates to CASSYPGQDYGYTF.

The chain is built from TRBV10-2 and TRBJ2-7; possibly TRBD2 for D (5 bases). Germline CDR1 WSHSY, CDR2 SAAADI. Trimming took off 7 bases at V and 2 bases at J, with 12 bases between the two ends. The CDR3 covers 13 residues. CDR3 DNA sequence: TGCGCCAGCAAATATAGCGTTACCTACGAGCAGTACTTC. This encodes CASKYSVTYEQYF.

This chain uses TRBV29-1 with TRBJ1-1; D is perhaps TRBD1 (6 bases). V was shortened by 7 bases and J by 3 bases, with 18 bases between the two germline ends. This CDR3 is 14 amino acids long. The germline V gene encodes CDR1 SQVTM and CDR2 ANQGSEA. CDR3 protein: CSALGGTRDTEAFF. CDR3 DNA sequence: TGCAGCGCCCTAGGGGGGACGAGGGACACTGAAGCTTTCTTT.

The chain is built from TRBV15 and TRBJ2-3; D gene ambiguous. Looked up from germline, CDR1 is LNHNV and CDR2 is YYDKDF (reference sequence). CDR3 length: 16 residues. Trimming took off 1 base at V and 1 base at J, with 12 bases between the two ends. The CDR3 DNA reads as TGTGCCACCAGCAGAGGTGAGAGAGACGGCACAGATACGCAGTATTTT. Translating gives CATSRGERDGTDTQYF.

V is TRBV28 and J is TRBJ1-2; D might be TRBD1 (6 bases). Germline values: CDR1 MDHEN, CDR2 SYDVKM. The CDR3 contains 13 residues. Trimming pared 8 bases from V and 4 bases from J, leaving 14 bases between. CDR3 sequence: CASQGGRAYGYTF. The DNA for the CDR3 is TGTGCCAGCCAAGGGGGAAGGGCCTATGGCTACACCTTC.

The J gene is TRBJ2-1, the V gene TRBV4-1; maybe TRBD2 (6 bases). Per germline, CDR1 MGHRA and CDR2 YSYEKL. Trimming left V 8 bases short and J 7 bases short, with 21 bases between. This CDR3 region has 15 residues. This CDR3 reads CASLQQVAAPNEQFF. The DNA for the CDR3 is TGCGCCAGCCTCCAGCAGGTAGCGGCCCCGAATGAGCAGTTCTTC.